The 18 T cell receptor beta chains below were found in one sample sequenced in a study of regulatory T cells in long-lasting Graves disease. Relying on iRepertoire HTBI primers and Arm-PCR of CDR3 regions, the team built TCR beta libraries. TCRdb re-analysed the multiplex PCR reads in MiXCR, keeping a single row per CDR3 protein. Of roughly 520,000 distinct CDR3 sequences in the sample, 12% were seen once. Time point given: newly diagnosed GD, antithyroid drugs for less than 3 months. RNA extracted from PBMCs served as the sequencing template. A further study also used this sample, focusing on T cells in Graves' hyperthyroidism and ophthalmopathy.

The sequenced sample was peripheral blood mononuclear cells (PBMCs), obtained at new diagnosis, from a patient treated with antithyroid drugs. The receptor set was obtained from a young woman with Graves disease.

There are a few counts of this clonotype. This CDR3 reads CATSEHRVRTQYF. The DNA of the CDR3 is TGTGCCACCAGTGAACACCGGGTGAGGACCCAGTACTTC. The rearrangement uses TRBV24-1 and TRBJ2-5; D is unclear. This CDR3 is 13 amino acids long. Germline V CDR1 and CDR2: KGHDR, SFDVKD. The germline V and J ends were trimmed by 4 bases and 7 bases, with 12 bases remaining between them.

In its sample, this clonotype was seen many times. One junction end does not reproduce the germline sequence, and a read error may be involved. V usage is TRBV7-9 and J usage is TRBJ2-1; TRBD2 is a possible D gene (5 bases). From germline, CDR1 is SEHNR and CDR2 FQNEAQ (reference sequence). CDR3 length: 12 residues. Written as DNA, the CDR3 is TGTGCCAGCAGCTCCGACTACACTGAGCAGTTCTTC. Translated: CASSSDYTEQFF.

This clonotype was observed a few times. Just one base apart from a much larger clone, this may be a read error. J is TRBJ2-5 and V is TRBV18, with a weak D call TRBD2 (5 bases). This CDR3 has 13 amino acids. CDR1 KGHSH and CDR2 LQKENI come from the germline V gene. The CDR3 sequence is CASPPGVGETQYF. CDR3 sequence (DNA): TGTGCCAGCCCACCCGGGGTTGGGGAGACCCAGTACTTC.

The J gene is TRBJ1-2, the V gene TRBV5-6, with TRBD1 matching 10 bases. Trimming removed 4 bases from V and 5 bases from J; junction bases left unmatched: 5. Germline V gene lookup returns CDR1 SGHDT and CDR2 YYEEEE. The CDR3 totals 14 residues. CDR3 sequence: CASSIGTGVYGYTF. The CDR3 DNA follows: TGTGCCAGCAGCATCGGGACAGGGGTTTATGGCTACACCTTC.

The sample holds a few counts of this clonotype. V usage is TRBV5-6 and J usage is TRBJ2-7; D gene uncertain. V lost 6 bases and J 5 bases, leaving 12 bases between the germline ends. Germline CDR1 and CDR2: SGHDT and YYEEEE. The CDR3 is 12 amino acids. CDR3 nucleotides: TGTGCCAGCACCCGGTCAGGAGACGAGCAGTACTTC. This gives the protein CASTRSGDEQYF.

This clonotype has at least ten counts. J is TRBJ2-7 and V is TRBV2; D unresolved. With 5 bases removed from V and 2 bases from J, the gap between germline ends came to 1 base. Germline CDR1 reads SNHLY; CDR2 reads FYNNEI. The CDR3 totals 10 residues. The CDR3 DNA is TGTGCCAGCAGTACCTACGAGCAGTACTTC. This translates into CASSTYEQYF.

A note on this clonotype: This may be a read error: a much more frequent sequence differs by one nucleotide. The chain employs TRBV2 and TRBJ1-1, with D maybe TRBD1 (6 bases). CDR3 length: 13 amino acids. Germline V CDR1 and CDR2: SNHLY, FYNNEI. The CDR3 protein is CASGGTKNTGAFF. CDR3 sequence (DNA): TGTGCCAGCGGGGGGACAAAGAACACTGGAGCTTTCTTT.

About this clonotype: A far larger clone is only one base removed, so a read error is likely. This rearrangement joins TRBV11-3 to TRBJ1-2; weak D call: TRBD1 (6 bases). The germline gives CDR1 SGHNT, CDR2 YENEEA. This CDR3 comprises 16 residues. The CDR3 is CDSSLMGAGINYGYTF. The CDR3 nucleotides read TGTGACAGCAGCTTAATGGGGGCAGGGATTAACTATGGCTACACCTTC.

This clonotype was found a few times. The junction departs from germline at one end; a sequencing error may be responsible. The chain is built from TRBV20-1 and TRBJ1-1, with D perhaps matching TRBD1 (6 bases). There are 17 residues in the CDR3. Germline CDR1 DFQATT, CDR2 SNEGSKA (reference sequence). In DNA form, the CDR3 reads TGCAGTGCTAGGACAACAGGGTCACCTTTTTTGAACACTGAAGCTCTCTTT. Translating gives CSARTTGSPFLNTEALF.

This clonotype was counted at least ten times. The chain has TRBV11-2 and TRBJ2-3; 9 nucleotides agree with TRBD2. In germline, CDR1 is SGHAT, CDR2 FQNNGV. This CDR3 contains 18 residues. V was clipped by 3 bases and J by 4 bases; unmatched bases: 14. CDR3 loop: CASSFVTSAGGLADTQYF. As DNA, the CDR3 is TGTGCCAGCAGCTTTGTAACAAGCGCGGGAGGGCTTGCAGATACGCAGTATTTT.

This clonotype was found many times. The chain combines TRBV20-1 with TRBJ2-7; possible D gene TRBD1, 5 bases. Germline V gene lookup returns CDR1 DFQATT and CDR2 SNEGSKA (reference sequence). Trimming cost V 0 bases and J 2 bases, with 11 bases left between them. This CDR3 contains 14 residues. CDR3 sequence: CSARDRVNPYEQYF. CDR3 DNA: TGCAGTGCTAGAGACAGGGTGAACCCCTACGAGCAGTACTTC.

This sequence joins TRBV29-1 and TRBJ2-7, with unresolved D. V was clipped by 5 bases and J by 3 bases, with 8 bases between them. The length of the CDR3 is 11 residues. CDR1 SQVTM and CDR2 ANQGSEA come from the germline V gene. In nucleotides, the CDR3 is TGCAGCGTTATAGGGAACTACGAGCAGTACTTC. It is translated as CSVIGNYEQYF.

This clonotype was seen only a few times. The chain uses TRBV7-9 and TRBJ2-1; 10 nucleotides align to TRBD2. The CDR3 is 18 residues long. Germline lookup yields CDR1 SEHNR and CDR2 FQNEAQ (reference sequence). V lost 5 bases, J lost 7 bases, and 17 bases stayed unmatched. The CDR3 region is CASSPSGEWSGRVNEQFF. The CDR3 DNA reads TGTGCCAGCAGCCCATCAGGCGAGTGGAGCGGGAGGGTAAATGAGCAGTTCTTC.

CDR3 in amino acids: CASSEAVRGAYNSPLHF. The CDR3 DNA is TGTGCCAGCAGTGAAGCGGTTCGGGGGGCGTATAATTCACCCCTCCACTTT. The J gene is TRBJ1-6, the V gene TRBV2, with D perhaps matching TRBD1 (6 bases). The CDR3 spans 17 residues. V shed 0 bases and J shed 4 bases, with 13 bases lying between them. Per germline, CDR1 SNHLY and CDR2 FYNNEI.

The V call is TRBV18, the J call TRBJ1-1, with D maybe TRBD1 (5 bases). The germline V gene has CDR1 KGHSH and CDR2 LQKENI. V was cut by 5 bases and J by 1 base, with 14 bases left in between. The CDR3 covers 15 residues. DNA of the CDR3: TGTGCCAGCTCATTTCCTGGGGGATCGAACACTGAAGCTTTCTTT. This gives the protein CASSFPGGSNTEAFF.

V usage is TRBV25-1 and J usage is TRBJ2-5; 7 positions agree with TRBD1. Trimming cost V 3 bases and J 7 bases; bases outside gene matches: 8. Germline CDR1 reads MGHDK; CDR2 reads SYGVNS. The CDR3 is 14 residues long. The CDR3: CASSETGSLRTQYF. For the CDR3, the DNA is TGTGCCAGCAGTGAGACAGGGTCTTTAAGGACCCAGTACTTC.

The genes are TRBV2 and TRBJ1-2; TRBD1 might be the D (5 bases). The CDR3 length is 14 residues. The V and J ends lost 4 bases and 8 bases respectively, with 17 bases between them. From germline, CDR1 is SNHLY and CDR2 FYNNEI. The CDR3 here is CASSGSGTTGGYTF. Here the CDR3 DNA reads TGTGCCAGCAGTGGCTCCGGGACGACGGGGGGCTACACCTTC.

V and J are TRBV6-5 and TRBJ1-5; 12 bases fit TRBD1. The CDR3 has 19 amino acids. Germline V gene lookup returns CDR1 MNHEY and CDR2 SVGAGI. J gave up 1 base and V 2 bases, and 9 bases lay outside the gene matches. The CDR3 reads CASSYHRDRGRKSNQPQHF. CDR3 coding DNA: TGTGCCAGCAGTTACCACCGGGACAGGGGGCGTAAGAGCAATCAGCCCCAGCATTTT.